Listed here is a single TCR beta chain. Its cognate antigen is unknown. This table comes from immunoSEQ multiplex PCR, and its TCRdb copy is limited to in-frame clones, with some not included. Of more than 9,000 clones in the sample, approximately 57% were seen once. This sample was included in a study of neoadjuvant anti-PD-1 for oral cavity cancer. V lost 11 bases and J 8 bases, leaving 19 bases between the germline ends. Germline V gives CDR1 LNHNV, CDR2 YYDKDF (reference sequence). This CDR3 has 14 residues. As for time point: after neoadjuvant nivolumab, at surgical resection. Patients had newly diagnosed, untreated stage II-IVA oral cavity squamous cell carcinoma. The study's findings and limits: Treg/Th17 ratio rose with pretreatment blood and fell with post-treatment tumor TCRbeta clonality.

This sequence originates from a person aged 35-79 years with oral cavity squamous cell carcinoma. J is TRBJ1-6 and V is TRBV15; no clear D gene. Specimen: PBMCs, collected after nivolumab (anti-PD-1) treatment. The DNA for the CDR3 is TGTGCCGCCCAAGGGAGAGGGCCTGATTCACCCCTCCACTTT. Its translation: CAAQGRGPDSPLHF.